The 29 T cell receptor beta chains reported below all come from one sample, sequenced in a study of brain T cells in children with intractable seizures. The assay was immunoSEQ multiplex PCR, and TCRdb's table has in-frame clones only and misses some. The top ten clones hold about 23% of a sample with roughly 80,000 clones, about 93% of them seen once. Sequences were derived from peripheral blood, sampled at surgery. Receptor source: a girl aged 2-9 years with Rasmussen encephalitis and intractable seizures.

This clone was seen once. The chain uses TRBV28 and TRBJ2-1, with 8 positions matching TRBD1. The CDR3 loop spans 17 amino acids. Germline V gene lookup returns CDR1 MDHEN and CDR2 SYDVKM. V gave up 5 bases and J gave up 8 bases; unmatched junction bases: 17. CDR3: CASSPRRTGRLVDEQFF. For the CDR3, the DNA is TGTGCCAGCAGTCCACGGCGGACAGGGCGGTTAGTGGATGAGCAGTTCTTC.

The chain uses TRBV5-4 and TRBJ1-2; the match to TRBD1 covers 9 bases. The CDR3 has 14 amino acids. The germline CDR1 and CDR2 sequences are SGHNT and YYREEE (reference sequence). The V gene end was trimmed by 5 bases and the J gene end by 5 bases; junction bases not matched to a gene: 7. The CDR3 spells CASSFDRGFYGYTF. The DNA for the CDR3 is TGTGCCAGCAGTTTCGACAGGGGGTTTTATGGCTACACCTTC.

This rearrangement joins TRBV12-3 or TRBV12-4 to TRBJ2-3; unclear D gene. Trimming took 3 bases from V and 5 from J, leaving 3 bases between them. The CDR3 is 11 amino acids. The CDR3 DNA sequence: TGTGCCAGCAGTTTGTTAGATACGCAGTATTTT. This encodes CASSLLDTQYF.

This clone was found once. V is TRBV9 and J is TRBJ2-7; TRBD2 agrees at 10 bases. V shed 0 bases, J shed 8 bases, and the junction held 8 bases outside the gene matches. The CDR3 runs 15 residues. Germline loops: CDR1 SGDLS, CDR2 YYNGEE. The CDR3 DNA follows: TGTGCCAGCAGCGTAGGGACTAGCGGTTCTAGTAAGCAGTACTTC. Translated: CASSVGTSGSSKQYF.

The chain recombines TRBV7-9 with TRBJ1-3; D may be TRBD1 (6 bases). CDR1 and CDR2 (germline): SEHNR, FQNEAQ (reference sequence). There are 15 residues in the CDR3. Trimming removed 4 bases from V and 1 base from J, with 11 bases in between. The CDR3 DNA reads as TGTGCCAGCAGCTGGGGGACACTGTCTGGAAACACCATATATTTT. Amino acids: CASSWGTLSGNTIYF.

CDR3 bases: TGCGCCAGCAGCCCCCGTTTGGGGGCCTCCTACGAGCAGTACTTC. Translation gives CASSPRLGASYEQYF. The chain carries TRBV4-1 and TRBJ2-7, with D maybe TRBD1 (6 bases). The CDR3 covers 15 residues. Germline V gives CDR1 MGHRA, CDR2 YSYEKL. V dropped 4 bases and J dropped 0 bases, with 13 bases sitting between them.

V usage is TRBV7-9 and J usage is TRBJ2-1, with 7 nucleotides matching TRBD2. After removal of 5 bases from V and 5 bases from J, the junction contained 18 bases not matched to a gene. The CDR3 covers 18 residues. Germline V CDR1 and CDR2: SEHNR, FQNEAQ (reference sequence). Written as DNA, the CDR3 is TGTGCCAGCAGCCTCCCGTGGGCGAAAGCGGGACTTAACAATGAGCAGTTCTTC. Its translation: CASSLPWAKAGLNNEQFF.

The V call is TRBV18, the J call TRBJ2-7, with TRBD2 matching over 9 bases. The junction had 4 bases not matched to a gene; V was cut back by 4 bases and J by 0 bases. Germline CDR1 and CDR2: KGHSH and LQKENI. CDR3 size: 15 residues. The CDR3 DNA is TGTGCCAGCTCACTGACTAGCGGAGACTCCTACGAGCAGTACTTC. It encodes CASSLTSGDSYEQYF.

The rearrangement uses TRBV28 and TRBJ1-5; 8 bases align to TRBD1. The length of the CDR3 is 17 residues. Germline V lookup: CDR1 MDHEN, CDR2 SYDVKM. V was clipped by 4 bases and J by 6 bases; unmatched bases: 14. Here the CDR3 reads CASSSWTGIGRGQPQHF. CDR3 in DNA: TGTGCCAGCAGTTCTTGGACAGGGATAGGAAGGGGTCAGCCCCAGCATTTT. The full variable domain, its missing parts supplied by reference TRBV28 and TRBJ1-5, is DVKVTQSSRYLVKRTGEKVFLECVQDMDHENMFWYRQDPGLGLRLIYFSYDVKMKEKGDIPEGYSVSREKKERFSLILESASTNQTSMYLCASSSWTGIGRGQPQHFGDGTRLSIL.

This chain links TRBV6-5 with TRBJ2-3; D is unresolved. V was trimmed by 6 bases and J by 2 bases, leaving 6 bases between them. The CDR3 spans 12 residues. Per germline, CDR1 MNHEY and CDR2 SVGAGI. The CDR3 reads CASRGYTDTQYF. Written as DNA, the CDR3 is TGTGCCAGCAGGGGGTACACAGATACGCAGTATTTT.

The chain recombines TRBV6-4 with TRBJ2-6; the D gene is possibly TRBD1 (5 bases). The V end was cut by 4 bases, the J end by 0 bases, with 7 bases between. This CDR3 contains 15 residues. Germline loops: CDR1 MRHNA, CDR2 SNTAGT. The CDR3 DNA sequence: TGTGCCAGCAGTGGGGGCAGCTCTGGGGCCAACGTCCTGACTTTC. Amino acids: CASSGGSSGANVLTF.

This chain joins TRBV24-1 and TRBJ1-2, with D maybe TRBD1 (6 bases). Germline loops: CDR1 KGHDR, CDR2 SFDVKD. This CDR3 comprises 12 residues. The V end was cut by 9 bases, the J end by 4 bases, with 11 bases between. CDR3 coding DNA: TGTGCCACCGGGGGGCGCGCCTATGGCTACACCTTC. As protein: CATGGRAYGYTF.

This chain links TRBV20-1 with TRBJ1-3; 7 bases align to TRBD1. The CDR3 contains 16 residues. J lost 7 bases, V lost 3 bases, and 15 bases had no gene match. The germline gives CDR1 DFQATT, CDR2 SNEGSKA (reference sequence). The CDR3 nucleotides read TGCAGTGCTAGTGGGTTTAAAGAGGGGGCAAGCAACACCATATATTTT. Protein: CSASGFKEGASNTIYF.

V and J are TRBV3-1 (or the pseudogene TRBV3-2) and TRBJ2-3; D call uncertain. Germline assignment: CDR1 LGHDT and CDR2 YNNKEL (reference sequence). V was clipped by 0 bases and J by 1 base, with 8 bases between them. This CDR3 has 15 amino acids. The DNA of the CDR3 is TGTGCCAGCAGCCAAGATTTATTGGGCACAGATACGCAGTATTTT. Its translation is CASSQDLLGTDTQYF.

V gene TRBV28 combines with J gene TRBJ1-6; 7 nucleotides line up with TRBD1. In germline, CDR1 is MDHEN, CDR2 SYDVKM. The CDR3 sequence is 17 residues long. V was clipped by 6 bases and J by 10 bases; unmatched bases: 18. Here the CDR3 DNA reads TGTGCCAGCAGCCAGGGGGGACAGTCTAGTCGAAGGTCACCCCTCCACTTT. Translation: CASSQGGQSSRRSPLHF.

This clone has just one count. The J gene is TRBJ1-2, the V gene TRBV4-1, with 8 nucleotides matching TRBD1. The CDR3 sequence is 15 residues long. Germline V gene lookup returns CDR1 MGHRA and CDR2 YSYEKL. The J segment lost 4 bases and the V segment lost 4 bases, leaving 8 bases of the junction unmatched. The CDR3 sequence: CASSPRLRGPYGYTF. The CDR3 DNA is TGCGCCAGCAGCCCCCGCCTCAGGGGGCCCTATGGCTACACCTTC.

The chain links TRBV5-4 to TRBJ2-2; the D gene is possibly TRBD2 (5 bases). Per germline, CDR1 SGHNT and CDR2 YYREEE (reference sequence). The CDR3 has 15 amino acids. V lost 2 bases and J lost 4, with 12 bases in between. CDR3 protein: CASSLGAAPTGELFF. The CDR3 DNA is TGTGCCAGCAGCTTAGGAGCGGCCCCCACCGGGGAGCTGTTTTTT.

The CDR3, as DNA: TGCGCCAGCAGCCAAGAGATAGCCAGGGCTCAGCCCCAGCATTTT. Protein: CASSQEIARAQPQHF. V usage is TRBV4-1 and J usage is TRBJ1-5, with a weak D call TRBD1 (5 bases). Trimming removed 0 bases from V and 6 bases from J, with 12 bases in between. Per germline, CDR1 MGHRA and CDR2 YSYEKL. This CDR3 region has 15 residues.

This chain links TRBV28 with TRBJ2-3; unclear D gene. The germline gives CDR1 MDHEN, CDR2 SYDVKM. The ends were cut back, 7 bases at V and 3 bases at J, with 17 bases in the middle. CDR3 length equals 15 residues. Written as DNA, the CDR3 is TGTGCCAGCAATCCAACCAACGGGCGTACAGATACGCAGTATTTT. Amino acid sequence: CASNPTNGRTDTQYF. The full variable domain, completed using reference TRBV28 and TRBJ2-3, is DVKVTQSSRYLVKRTGEKVFLECVQDMDHENMFWYRQDPGLGLRLIYFSYDVKMKEKGDIPEGYSVSREKKERFSLILESASTNQTSMYLCASNPTNGRTDTQYFGPGTRLTVL.

This clone counts as medium-sized. The chain joins TRBV27 to TRBJ2-1; 9 bases line up with TRBD2. This CDR3 spans 19 amino acids. J lost 6 bases, V lost 1 base, and 16 bases had no gene match. CDR1 and CDR2 from the germline V gene are MNHEY and SMNVEV (reference sequence). The CDR3 DNA is TGTGCCAGCAGTTTATATCTAGGGCTAGCGGGATCAAAAGGCAATGAGCAGTTCTTC. It encodes CASSLYLGLAGSKGNEQFF.

This chain joins TRBV12-3 or TRBV12-4 and TRBJ2-1, with 7 positions matching TRBD2. J was trimmed by 10 bases and V by 3 bases; bases with no gene match: 3. This CDR3 has 12 amino acids. This CDR3 reads CASSFRGDEQFF. Written as DNA, the CDR3 is TGTGCCAGCAGTTTTCGGGGGGACGAGCAGTTCTTC.

The chain links TRBV28 to TRBJ1-3; no clear D. Trimming stripped 5 bases from V and 1 base from J, with 12 bases between. This CDR3 is built from 15 residues. Germline CDR1 is MDHEN and CDR2 is SYDVKM. CDR3: CASSAGGVSGNTIYF. CDR3 sequence (DNA): TGTGCCAGCAGTGCGGGCGGGGTTTCTGGAAACACCATATATTTT.

V gene TRBV4-2 combines with J gene TRBJ1-1, with D hard to call. The ends were cut back, 3 bases at V and 1 base at J, with 6 bases in the middle. This CDR3 region has 13 residues. From germline, CDR1 is LGHNA and CDR2 YNFKEQ. Here the CDR3 DNA reads TGTGCCAGCAGCCATGGCGGGAACACTGAAGCTTTCTTT. Its protein is CASSHGGNTEAFF.

DNA of the CDR3: TGCAGCGTTCAAGCTCCGAAACAGGGGCCCTACACTGAAGCTTTCTTT. It codes for CSVQAPKQGPYTEAFF. The chain is built from TRBV29-1 and TRBJ1-1, with 7 bases that match TRBD1. The germline V gene has CDR1 SQVTM and CDR2 ANQGSEA. V shed 5 bases, J shed 3 bases, and the junction held 15 bases outside the gene matches. The CDR3 runs 16 residues. Full variable domain (rest looked up from reference TRBV29-1 and TRBJ1-1): SAVISQKPSRDICQRGTSLTIQCQVDSQVTMMFWYRQQPGQSLTLIATANQGSEATYESGFVIDKFPISRPNLTFSTLTVSNMSPEDSSIYLCSVQAPKQGPYTEAFFGQGTRLTVV.

The V and J genes are TRBV15 and TRBJ1-6; D might be TRBD1 (5 bases). The ends were cut back, 0 bases at V and 1 base at J, with 10 bases in the middle. Germline CDR1 LNHNV, CDR2 YYDKDF (reference sequence). The CDR3 contains 17 residues. The CDR3, as DNA: TGTGCCACCAGCAGAGAGGGGGGAGAATCCTATAATTCACCCCTCCACTTT. The encoded protein is CATSREGGESYNSPLHF. The whole variable domain, remainder taken from reference TRBV15 and TRBJ1-6, is DAMVIQNPRYQVTQFGKPVTLSCSQTLNHNVMYWYQQKSSQAPKLLFHYYDKDFNNEADTPDNFQSRRPNTSFCFLDIRSPGLGDTAMYLCATSREGGESYNSPLHFGNGTRLTVT.

The chain recombines TRBV6-5 with TRBJ2-7; TRBD1 matches at 7 bases. Per germline, CDR1 MNHEY and CDR2 SVGAGI. This CDR3 spans 13 amino acids. V lost 4 bases to trimming and J lost 3 bases; unmatched junction nucleotides: 3. The CDR3 spells CASSWDRFYEQYF. CDR3 in DNA: TGTGCCAGCAGTTGGGACAGATTCTACGAGCAGTACTTC.

This clone has only one observation. This chain uses TRBV19 with TRBJ1-1, with D possibly matching TRBD1 (5 bases). The CDR3 extends over 15 amino acids. Germline values: CDR1 LNHDA, CDR2 SQIVND (reference sequence). V lost 6 bases, J lost 0 bases, and 14 bases lay in between. Here the CDR3 reads CASSLGAAMNTEAFF. CDR3 DNA sequence: TGTGCCAGTAGCCTAGGGGCAGCTATGAACACTGAAGCTTTCTTT.

The chain combines TRBV5-4 with TRBJ1-1; D is ambiguous. CDR3 length: 13 amino acids. Germline V lookup: CDR1 SGHNT, CDR2 YYREEE (reference sequence). Trimming pared 0 bases from V and 11 bases from J, leaving 14 bases between. The CDR3 region is CASSLDSGPAAFF. The CDR3 DNA sequence: TGTGCCAGCAGCTTGGATTCAGGCCCGGCGGCTTTCTTT.

The V gene is TRBV2, the J gene TRBJ1-5; D not resolved. The germline gives CDR1 SNHLY, CDR2 FYNNEI. With 3 bases removed from V and 1 base from J, the gap between germline ends came to 1 base. The CDR3 is 12 residues long. CDR3 protein: CASSDSNQPQHF. In nucleotides, the CDR3 is TGTGCCAGCAGTGACAGCAATCAGCCCCAGCATTTT.